This T cell receptor (beta chain) was captured by sequencing in a study of Ad26.COV2.S vaccination and SARS-CoV-2 variants. Study context: Doses of Ad26.COV2.S were injected into muscle once or twice, 56 days apart. Broader study findings: Substantial response breadth was reportedly seen for spike-specific CD8+ and CD4+ T cells after vaccination. An underestimation of total T cell responses may have resulted from the TCR breadth and depth analyses. People who got the vaccine or the placebo had similar non-spike TCR breadth.

Notes on this clone: Its antigen is not known.

Libraries were prepared by immunoSEQ multiplex PCR; TCRdb keeps only in-frame clonotypes and omits some of them. The data show over 400,000 clones, about nine tenths seen once. Treatment: roughly 18 received Ad26.COV2.S at low or high dose, single or two shots; about 5 received placebo; per-sample allocation not given. Vaccine and placebo recipients were sampled on day 63 after the first injection. The source was peripheral blood, collected in a trial of Ad26.COV2.S vaccine versus placebo. This clonotype was sampled from a person aged 18-60 years who received the Ad26.COV2.S COVID-19 vaccine or a placebo.

CDR3 sequence reads: CASSPLEGHPYNEQFF. The CDR3 bases are TGTGCCAGCTCACCACTCGAGGGGCATCCCTACAATGAGCAGTTCTTC. This chain joins TRBV18 and TRBJ2-1; TRBD1 or TRBD2 may be the D gene (5 bases each). Germline values: CDR1 KGHSH, CDR2 LQKENI. This CDR3 is 16 amino acids long. V was pared by 1 base and J by 2 bases, with 12 bases between.